This TCR beta chain originates from a study of cytomegalovirus exposure and HLA in healthy donors. The wider study: Out of 150 million to 200 million T cells, an earlier analysis found 117 million unique TCR beta sequences in total.

A remark on this clone: Its target is unknown.

CDR1 is SEHNR, CDR2 FQNEAQ, per germline (reference sequence). With 4 bases clipped from V and 6 bases from J, the junction kept 9 bases outside the gene matches. The CDR3 is 15 amino acids. A multiplex PCR was run with 60 Vbeta primers and 13 Jbeta primers. Only in-frame clones appear in the TCRdb table, and some are missing; sequencing was by immunoSEQ multiplex PCR. The table has about 72,000 clones, around 80% seen once. Study results and caveats: There were some V segments, including TRBV6-2 and TRBV6-3, excluded as indistinguishable. Sequencing probably produced one cluster of sequence variants that were highly shared. When presence/absence was analysed, sequencing depth was taken to be roughly uniform across donors.

The rearrangement joins TRBV7-9 to TRBJ1-5; TRBD1 matches at 7 bases. The TCR sequence derives from a man aged 18 to 29 in good health and CMV-seronegative. Sequencing used PBMCs. The CDR3 coding sequence is TGTGCCAGCAGCTGGGGTTACGACAGGGCTCAGCCCCAGCATTTT. Translated, it gives CASSWGYDRAQPQHF.